The entry below gives a single TCR beta chain sequence along with its context. The table lists this clonotype with a few counts. Its antigen is not yet known. Base-call qualities are not available, and no considerably larger clone is one nucleotide away. The treatment or condition label for this specimen denotes: live attenuated yellow fever vaccine strain. At each blood-draw timepoint, two biological replicates of bulk PBMCs were obtained. A standard Ficoll-Paque protocol was used to isolate PBMCs from peripheral blood. TriZol was used to extract RNA from bulk PBMCs, from CD4 and CD8 fractions, and from dextramer-positive and dextramer-negative fractions. The sample belongs to a study of T cells after yellow fever vaccination (dated by TCRdb to between 2018 and 2021). For the wider study: The SMART-Seq v4 Ultra Low Input RNA kit was used to prepare libraries from fractions with low cell numbers. To follow T-cell clones before and after both primary and booster YFV17D yellow fever vaccination, bulk TCR alpha and beta repertoires underwent longitudinal sequencing. Two healthy male donors, one aged 18 to 30 and one aged 30 to 39 years, made up the cohort. Blood was collected at multiple timepoints before and after primary and secondary immunization, and bulk PBMC replicates and cell subsets were isolated.

The full study reports these points: Compared with the primary T-cell response, the secondary T-cell response was faster but weaker, reaching its peak on day 5 rather than on day 15. Computational filtering was needed because FACS-sorted repertoires could contain abundant contaminating clonotypes from the bulk population. Because the study included only a couple of donors, the extent to which the findings can be generalized is limited. After the booster, most clones that had expanded after primary vaccination were detected again (about 95% of CD4 and roughly nine tenths of CD8), suggesting broad maintenance of memory. A small share of clonotypes was detected in both CD4 and CD8 compartments, with the overlap likely arising from convergent recombination.

The V end loses 0 bases and the J end loses 0 bases, and a stretch of 12 bases separates them. Including cysteine and phenylalanine, the CDR3 has 18 amino acids. The entry retains the CDR3 DNA only, 54 bases that are in frame from base 1. CDR1 and CDR2, looked up from the germline V gene (reference sequence), are PRHDT and FYEKMQ. TCR cDNA was synthesized by 5'RACE template switching, which introduced a universal primer site and unique molecular identifiers. Priming of cDNA synthesis was performed from both the TCR alpha and TCR beta constant segments. Library amplification involved two PCR steps, and the second step added sample barcodes and sequencing adapters. Sequencing of libraries was done on Illumina HiSeq 2500 (2x100 bp) or NovaSeq (2x150 bp). The published analysis was carried out like this. Demultiplexing of reads and collapsing into UMI consensus sequences were performed with MIGEC, and V(D)J alignment was carried out with MiXCR. Using edgeR on replicate PBMC samples, clonotypes were called vaccine-responding if FDR was below 0.01 and the log2 fold change was above 5 up to day 15. Each bulk clonotype received a CD4 or CD8 identity based on whether the sequenced CD4 or CD8 repertoire contained that clonotype at higher abundance. The public sequencing data were trimmed at Q25 with fastp and processed into clonotypes with MiXCR by TCRdb, which kept only in-frame beta chains. Every CDR3 protein is listed once, alongside the most common genes and DNA of its rows. For this entry, the V and J calls and clone size follow TCRdb and not the study's own pipeline. The sample table lists about 580,000 distinct CDR3 sequences, about 15% of them with a count of one. The ten largest clones represent about 18% of the sample.

This specimen was PBMCs, taken about 5 days after the first yellow fever vaccination. The V and J segments used are TRBV13 and TRBJ2-6; the D gene identity is not certain. The sequence was collected from a man aged 18 to 30 who received the YFV17D yellow fever vaccine. The encoded CDR3 is CASSLGDRVSSGANVLTF. The nucleotide sequence is given as TGTGCCAGCAGCTTAGGGGACCGGGTTTCCTCTGGGGCCAACGTCCTGACTTTC.